This TCR beta chain was sequenced in a study of T-cell reconstitution after alpha-beta-depleted transplantation in children. Trimming stripped 0 bases from V and 0 bases from J, with 19 bases between. The CDR3 consists of 19 residues. The TCRbeta library was prepared with unique molecular identifiers. TCRdb re-analysed the PCR reads in MiXCR, keeping a single row per CDR3 protein. The sample has more than 450,000 distinct CDR3 sequences, about 16% seen once. Sequencing was performed on PBMCs from the stem cell graft donor, taken from the stem cell graft. This TCR derives from a human donor who donated a stem cell graft to a child with acute lymphoblastic leukemia. The rearrangement uses TRBV6-7 and TRBJ2-3, with TRBD2 as a possible D gene (5 bases). TRBV6-7 is an open reading frame whose function is uncertain. The CDR3 coding sequence is TGTGCCAGCAGTTACTCGGTATGCAGCGGAACGGCTAGCACAGATACGCAGTATTTT. Its translation is CASSYSVCSGTASTDTQYF.